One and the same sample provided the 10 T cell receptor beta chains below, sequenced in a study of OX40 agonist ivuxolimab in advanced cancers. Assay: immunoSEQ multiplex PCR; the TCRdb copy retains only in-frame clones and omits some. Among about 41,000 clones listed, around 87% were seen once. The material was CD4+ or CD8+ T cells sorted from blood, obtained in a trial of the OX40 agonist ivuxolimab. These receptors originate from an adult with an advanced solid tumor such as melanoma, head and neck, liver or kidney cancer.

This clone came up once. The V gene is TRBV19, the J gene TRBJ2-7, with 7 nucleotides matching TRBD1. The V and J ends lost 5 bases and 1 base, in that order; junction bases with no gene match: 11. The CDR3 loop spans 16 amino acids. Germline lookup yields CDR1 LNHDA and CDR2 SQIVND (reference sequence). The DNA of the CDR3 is TGTGCCAGTAGTGATCCCCCCGGACAGGTATCCTACGAGCAGTACTTC. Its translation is CASSDPPGQVSYEQYF.

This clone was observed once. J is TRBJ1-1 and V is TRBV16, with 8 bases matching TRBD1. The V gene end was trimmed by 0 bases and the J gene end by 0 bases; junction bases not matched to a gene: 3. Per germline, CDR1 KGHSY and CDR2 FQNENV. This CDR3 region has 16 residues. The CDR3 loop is CASSQSAGGMNTEAFF. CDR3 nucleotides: TGTGCCAGCAGCCAATCGGCAGGGGGCATGAACACTGAAGCTTTCTTT.

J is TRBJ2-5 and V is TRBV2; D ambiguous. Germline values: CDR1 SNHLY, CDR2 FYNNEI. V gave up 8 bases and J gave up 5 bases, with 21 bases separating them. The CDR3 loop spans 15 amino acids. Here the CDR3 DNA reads TGTGCCAGCTCCCCGAGTCCCATCTCCGGGGAGACCCAGTACTTC. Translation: CASSPSPISGETQYF.

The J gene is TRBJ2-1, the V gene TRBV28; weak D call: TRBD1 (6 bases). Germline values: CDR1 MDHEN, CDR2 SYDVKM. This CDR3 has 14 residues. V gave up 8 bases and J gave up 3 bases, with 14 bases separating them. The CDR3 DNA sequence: TGTGCCAGCTTACAGGGTACCTTCTACAATGAGCAGTTCTTC. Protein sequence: CASLQGTFYNEQFF.

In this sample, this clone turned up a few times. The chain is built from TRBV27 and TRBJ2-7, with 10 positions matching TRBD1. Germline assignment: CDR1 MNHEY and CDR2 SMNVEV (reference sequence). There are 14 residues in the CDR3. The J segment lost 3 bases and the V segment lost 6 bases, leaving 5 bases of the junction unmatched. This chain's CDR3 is CASSRQGAGYEQYF. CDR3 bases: TGTGCCAGCAGCCGACAGGGGGCCGGCTACGAGCAGTACTTC.

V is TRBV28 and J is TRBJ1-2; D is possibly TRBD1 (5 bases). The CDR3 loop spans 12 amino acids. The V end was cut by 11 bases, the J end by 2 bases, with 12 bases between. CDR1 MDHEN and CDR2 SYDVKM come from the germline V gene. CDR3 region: CAAGRTNYGYTF. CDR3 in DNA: TGTGCCGCGGGCAGGACAAACTATGGCTACACCTTC.

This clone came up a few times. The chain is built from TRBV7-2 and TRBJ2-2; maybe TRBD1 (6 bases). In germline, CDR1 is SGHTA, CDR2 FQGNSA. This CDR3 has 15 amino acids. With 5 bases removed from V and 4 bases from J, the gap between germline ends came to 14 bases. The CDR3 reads CASSANTGFTGELFF. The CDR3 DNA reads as TGTGCCAGCAGCGCCAATACAGGGTTCACCGGGGAGCTGTTTTTT.

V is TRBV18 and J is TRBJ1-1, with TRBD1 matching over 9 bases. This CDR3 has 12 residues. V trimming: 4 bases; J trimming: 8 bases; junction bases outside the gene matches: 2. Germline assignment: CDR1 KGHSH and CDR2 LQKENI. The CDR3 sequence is CASSRDRVEAFF. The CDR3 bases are TGTGCCAGCTCACGGGACAGGGTAGAAGCTTTCTTT.

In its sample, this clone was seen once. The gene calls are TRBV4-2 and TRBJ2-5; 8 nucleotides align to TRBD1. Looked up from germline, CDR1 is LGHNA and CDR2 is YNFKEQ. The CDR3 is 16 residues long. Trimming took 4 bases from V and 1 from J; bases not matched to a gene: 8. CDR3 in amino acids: CASSPHADRAQETQYF. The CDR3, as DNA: TGTGCCAGCAGCCCTCACGCGGACAGGGCCCAAGAGACCCAGTACTTC.

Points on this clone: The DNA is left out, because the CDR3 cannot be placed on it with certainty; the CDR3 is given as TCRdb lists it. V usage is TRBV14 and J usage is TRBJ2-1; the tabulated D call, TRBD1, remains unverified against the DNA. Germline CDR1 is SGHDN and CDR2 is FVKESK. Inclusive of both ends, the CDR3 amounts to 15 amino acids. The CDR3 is CASSTLGTYSNEQFF.